This T cell receptor beta chain was sequenced for a study of beta chain features in type 1 diabetes. Broader study findings: Researchers report that Type 1 diabetes patients had moderately but significantly shorter TCRB CDR3s across all four CD4+ subsets. Researchers caution that PCR might favor shorter templates, equally among patients and controls.

The investigators reverse transcribed all of the isolated RNA, so they sequenced expressed TCRB transcripts. Here immunoSEQ multiplex PCR was the method, and the copy in TCRdb shows in-frame clones only, minus some. The table includes about 250,000 clones, approximately 10% detected once. Via the markers CD45RO/CCR7/CD25/CD127/CD95/CD27, stem cell-like memory, regulatory, central memory and naive CD4+ cells were sorted. In the case of this clone: Its antigen remains unidentified.

From germline, CDR1 is MDHEN and CDR2 SYDVKM. Trimming shortened V by 3 bases and J by 8 bases, and 7 bases separated the two germline ends. The CDR3 is 12 residues long. V gene TRBV28 combines with J gene TRBJ2-2, with a tentative D call TRBD2 (6 bases). Source material: naive CD4+ T cells from blood. The source of this sequence is a young man with type 1 diabetes. In DNA, the CDR3 is TGTGCCAGCAGTTTGGGGGGAGGGGAGCTGTTTTTT. Translating it yields CASSLGGGELFF.